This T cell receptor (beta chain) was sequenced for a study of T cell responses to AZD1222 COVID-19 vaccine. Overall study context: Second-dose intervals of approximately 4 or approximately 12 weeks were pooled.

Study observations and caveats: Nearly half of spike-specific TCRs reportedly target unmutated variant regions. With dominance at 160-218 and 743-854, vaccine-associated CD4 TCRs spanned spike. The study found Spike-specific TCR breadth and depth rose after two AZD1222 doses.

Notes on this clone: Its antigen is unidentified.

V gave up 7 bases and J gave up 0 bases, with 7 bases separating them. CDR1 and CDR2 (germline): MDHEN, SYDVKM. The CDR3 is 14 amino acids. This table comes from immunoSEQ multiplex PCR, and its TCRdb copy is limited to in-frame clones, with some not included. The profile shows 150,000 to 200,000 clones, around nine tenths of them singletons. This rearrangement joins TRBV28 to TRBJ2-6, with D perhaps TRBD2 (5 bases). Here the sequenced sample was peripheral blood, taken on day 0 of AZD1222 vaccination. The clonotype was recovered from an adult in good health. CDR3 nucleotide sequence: TGTGCCAGCACTCGGGACTCTGGGGCCAACGTCCTGACTTTC. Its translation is CASTRDSGANVLTF.